This TCR beta chain was recorded in a study of blood T cell repertoires in COVID-19 (dated by TCRdb to the early 2020s). Regarding the complete study: The collaborator samples originated in the United States, Italy and Spain and spanned the acute and convalescent phases of COVID-19. Subjects who had been exposed to COVID-19, were actively infected with it, or had recovered from it provided the deeply sampled blood TCRbeta repertoires that made up the dataset. A de-identified subject ID, COVID-19 status, age in years and sex were almost always included in the sample metadata. The material from the prospective study consisted of cDNA or gDNA derived from T cells, B-cell-depleted T cells, or PBMCs. Samples came from the ongoing ImmuneRACE study (first 160 participants) plus 1,254 subjects from 6 global collaborators. The repertoires were released in a freely available public database meant as a resource for research on the immune response to SARS-CoV-2. Where available, HLA class I and class II types were obtained from metadata supplied by the sample provider rather than from assay-based typing. Overall results and qualifications from the work: Clinical and demographic metadata were provided uncurated, with the amount varying by source and participant.

For CDR1 and CDR2, the germline V gene lists MDHEN and SYDVKM. Reading from cysteine to phenylalanine, the CDR3 counts 15 amino acids. Just the 45-base CDR3 DNA is kept, in frame starting at base 1. V is clipped by 2 bases and J by 4 bases, and the sequence between their germline boundaries is 14 bases long. Whole blood was collected in K2EDTA tubes by collaborating institutions according to the institutions' own protocols. For TCRbeta analysis, collaborators shipped samples in one of three forms: frozen whole blood, isolated PBMCs, or DNA extracted from either of those sample types. TCRbeta CDR3 regions were amplified from genomic DNA by means of the immunoSEQ Assay, a bias-controlled multiplex PCR. The source study handled its data this way. The number of nucleated cells in each sample was estimated by amplification of reference gene primers within the assay. To quantify the absolute abundance of each unique TCRbeta CDR3 rearrangement, sequence reads were collapsed and filtered. For each sample, productive Simpson clonality was calculated as the square root of Simpson's diversity index over productive rearrangements. Here the immuneACCESS table is served through TCRdb, limited to in-frame sequences with V and J called. Missing clones are a known gap in these copies; in checked studies unresolved V genes cover under half, and the rest lacks a known reason. D and trimming were read from the DNA, whereas the V and J calls and clone size are those reported in that table. The sample data list roughly 90,000 clones, and 80% of these were observed just once. The ten largest clones represent under 13% of the sample.

This clone was detected only a few times. What antigen it recognizes has not been identified. There are no base qualities to consult, and no much larger clone falls within one base. The chain employs TRBV28 and TRBJ1-1, with the D segment identity uncertain. Sequencing was performed on peripheral blood. The receptor was derived from a woman aged 70-85 years with acute or convalescent COVID-19. The CDR3 in this case is CASSLLGIGGTEAFF. The DNA sequence reads TGTGCCAGCAGTTTACTGGGAATTGGAGGCACTGAAGCTTTCTTT.